The rows below give T cell receptor beta chains drawn from one sample of a study of T cells in Graves' hyperthyroidism and ophthalmopathy. Each CDR3 protein gets one entry after TCRdb re-called the multiplex PCR reads with MiXCR. The sample gives about 610,000 distinct CDR3 sequences, around 15% of which show up once; roughly 4.5% is in the top ten. The sequencing sample was made of blood. These TCRs come from a woman aged 40 to 50 with Graves' ophthalmopathy. The CDR3 runs from the conserved cysteine through the conserved F or W. Fields, in order: J gene, CDR3 length, clone size, V gene, D gene, CDR3 DNA, CDR3 protein. The D gene is left open where the match is weak. The listing skips clone size in some rows; elsewhere it reads once, few, many or a size class.

TRBJ2-7	14	many	TRBV6-1	TRBD2	TGTGCCAGCACCCAGACTAGCGGGAACTCCGAGCAGTACTTC	CASTQTSGNSEQYF
TRBJ1-1	15	many	TRBV7-9	NA	TGTGCCAGCAGCCCAAGTCGGGGGTTATGGACTGAAGCTTTCTTT	CASSPSRGLWTEAFF
TRBJ1-5	13	NA	TRBV29-1	NA	TGCAGCGTTGCGGCGGGTAGCAATCAGCCCCAGCATTTT	CSVAAGSNQPQHF
TRBJ2-7	13	NA	TRBV7-2	TRBD1	TGTGCCAGCAGCTCCGAGCCCTACGGGACAGCTGCCTTT	CASSSEPYGTAAF
TRBJ2-7	14	few	TRBV9	NA	TGTGCCAGCAGCGTAGGCAGGGGAGGATACGAGCAGTACTTC	CASSVGRGGYEQYF
TRBJ1-5	14	many	TRBV27	TRBD1	TGTGCCAGCAGTTTATCACAGGGGAAACAGCCCCAGCATTTT	CASSLSQGKQPQHF
TRBJ1-2	11	few	TRBV6-1	NA	TGTGCCAGCAGTGAAGCAGGGGCCTACACCTTC	CASSEAGAYTF
TRBJ1-1	14	many	TRBV28	TRBD1	TGTGCCACCTCTCCGGGACAGGAGAACACTGAAGCTTTCTTT	CATSPGQENTEAFF
TRBJ1-5	15	NA	TRBV30	NA	TGTGCCTGGAGTGTACGGGGCATCGGCAATCAGCCCCAGCATTTT	CAWSVRGIGNQPQHF
TRBJ2-7	13	many	TRBV28	NA	TGTGCCAGCAGTTTACGGCTGGGCTACGAGCAGTACTTC	CASSLRLGYEQYF
TRBJ1-2	11	few	TRBV2	NA	TGTGCCAGCAGTGAGGTGGCTGGCTACACCTTC	CASSEVAGYTF
TRBJ2-5	14	few	TRBV9	TRBD2	TGTGCCAGCAGCGGAGGAGCGGGAGTGGAGACCCAGTACTTC	CASSGGAGVETQYF
TRBJ2-5	12	many	TRBV6-2/TRBV6-3	NA	TGTGCCAGCAGCAACAGACAAGAGACCCAGTACTTC	CASSNRQETQYF
TRBJ2-7	14	many	TRBV6-2/TRBV6-3	TRBD2	TGTGCCAGTACCATGAGCGGGAGCTCCTACGAGCAGTACTTC	CASTMSGSSYEQYF
TRBJ2-2	17	many	TRBV7-6	TRBD2	TGTGCCAGCAGCCCAGGGACTAGCGGGCTTAACACCGGGGAGCTGTTTTTT	CASSPGTSGLNTGELFF
TRBJ2-5	13	many	TRBV10-1	NA	TGCGCCAGCAGTGAGTCTAGCGATGGGACCCAGTACTTC	CASSESSDGTQYF
TRBJ2-7	14	many	TRBV11-2	NA	TGTGCCAGCAGCCCACAGGGCAGCTCCTACGAGCAGTACTTC	CASSPQGSSYEQYF
TRBJ1-1	15	NA	TRBV27	TRBD1	TGTGCCAGCAGTTTGGACAGGGGCAGTAACACTGAAGCTTTCTTT	CASSLDRGSNTEAFF
TRBJ1-5	15	few	TRBV28	NA	TGTGCCAGCTATAAGGCCAGGGGCCTAAATCAGCCCCAGCATTTT	CASYKARGLNQPQHF
TRBJ2-1	14	many	TRBV12-3/TRBV12-4	NA	TGTGCCAGCAGTTTAGCACCTAGGAGCGCGGAGCAGTTCTTC	CASSLAPRSAEQFF
TRBJ2-7	14	many	TRBV20-1	TRBD1	TGCAGTGCTAGGGGGACAGGGGCGACCTACGAGCAGTACTTC	CSARGTGATYEQYF
TRBJ2-5	14	few	TRBV11-2	NA	TGTGCCAGCAGCTTAAATAGGGTACAAGAGACCCAGTACTTC	CASSLNRVQETQYF
TRBJ2-7	12	NA	TRBV11-1	TRBD1	TGTGCCAGCAGCCTCAGCGGGGACAGGGCGGACTTC	CASSLSGDRADF
TRBJ2-4	16	few	TRBV19	NA	TGTGCCAGTACCACGAGGGGCGGGGCCCTTAAAAACATTCAGTACTTC	CASTTRGGALKNIQYF
TRBJ2-7	19	many	TRBV28	TRBD1	TGTGCCAGCAGTACACTGGGACAGGGGGCGAGGTTCATCTCCTACGAGCAGTACTTC	CASSTLGQGARFISYEQYF
TRBJ1-2	15	many	TRBV12-3/TRBV12-4	NA	TGTGCCAGCTCTTTTGAGGGCAGGGGAAACTATGGCTACACCTTC	CASSFEGRGNYGYTF
TRBJ2-5	16	NA	TRBV20-1	NA	TGCAGTGCTAGAGATCAGGGTGTGGCGGGATTGGAGACCCAGTACTTC	CSARDQGVAGLETQYF
TRBJ1-2	14	many	TRBV28	TRBD1	TGTGCCAGCAAAACGGGGCAGGGGGCTGTTGGCTACACCTTC	CASKTGQGAVGYTF
TRBJ1-6	11	few	TRBV20-1	NA	TGCAGTGCTAGATCCCTTTCACCCCTCCACTTT	CSARSLSPLHF
TRBJ2-7	15	many	TRBV6-2/TRBV6-3	TRBD2	TGTGCCAGCAGGCCACCTAGCGGGAGCCGATACGAGCAGTACTTC	CASRPPSGSRYEQYF
TRBJ2-7	14	many	TRBV15	NA	TGTGCCACCAGCAGAGATCATATAACGGACGAGCAGTACTTC	CATSRDHITDEQYF
TRBJ2-7	15	many	TRBV2	TRBD2	TGTGCCAGCAGGGAGGGGACTAGCGCCTCCTACGAGCAGTACTTC	CASREGTSASYEQYF
TRBJ2-7	13	NA	TRBV19	NA	TGTGCCAGTAGTATAAGTCAGGGAGGCGAGCAGTACTTC	CASSISQGGEQYF
TRBJ2-4	14	few	TRBV15	NA	TGTGCCACCAGCAGAGTGCGGAGGGGGGACATTCAGTACTTC	CATSRVRRGDIQYF
TRBJ1-1	14	many	TRBV19	NA	TGTGCCAGTAGTGCAGGGTATGTGGACACTGAAGCTTTCTTT	CASSAGYVDTEAFF
TRBJ2-7	13	many	TRBV28	NA	TGTGCCACCGGCGCTAGCGTCTCCTACGAGCAGTACTTC	CATGASVSYEQYF
TRBJ1-2	15	many	TRBV9	NA	TGTGCCAGCAGCCTGCGTCCGGAGTCAGGCTATGGCTACACCTTC	CASSLRPESGYGYTF
TRBJ2-7	13	many	TRBV7-2	NA	TGTGCCAGCAGCTTAGACTTACCCTACGAGCAGTACTTC	CASSLDLPYEQYF
TRBJ2-7	14	many	TRBV20-1	NA	TGCAGTGCTAGAGATCGGCGGATCTCCTACGAGCAGTACTTC	CSARDRRISYEQYF
TRBJ1-1	15	NA	TRBV30	TRBD1	TGTGCCTGGACCGTACCCGGACAGGGGGGTGCTGAAGCTTTCTTT	CAWTVPGQGGAEAFF
TRBJ1-1	14	many	TRBV27	TRBD1	TGTGCCAGCAGTCTAAGGACAGGGTGGTTTGAAGCTTTCTTT	CASSLRTGWFEAFF
TRBJ2-7	15	many	TRBV27	TRBD2	TGTGCCAGCAGTTGGGGGACTAGCGGGAGTTACGAGCAGTACTTC	CASSWGTSGSYEQYF
TRBJ2-7	17	NA	TRBV15	NA	TGTGCCACCAGCAGAGACGCGGAGGCCAGAACCAGCTACGAGCAGTACTTC	CATSRDAEARTSYEQYF
TRBJ1-2	14	few	TRBV20-1	TRBD1	TGCAGTGCTAGTGCGGACAGGGGGCGCGTAGGCTACACCTTC	CSASADRGRVGYTF
TRBJ2-3	12	few	TRBV30	NA	TGTGCCTGGAGGGGAAGTACAGATACGCAGTATTTT	CAWRGSTDTQYF
TRBJ2-7	14	few	TRBV9	NA	TGTGCCAGCAGCGTAGGATCACAGTTCTACGAGCAGTACTTC	CASSVGSQFYEQYF
TRBJ2-5	13	many	TRBV11-2	NA	TGTGCCAGCAGCCCTAGGGATTCGGGGGCCCAGTACTTC	CASSPRDSGAQYF